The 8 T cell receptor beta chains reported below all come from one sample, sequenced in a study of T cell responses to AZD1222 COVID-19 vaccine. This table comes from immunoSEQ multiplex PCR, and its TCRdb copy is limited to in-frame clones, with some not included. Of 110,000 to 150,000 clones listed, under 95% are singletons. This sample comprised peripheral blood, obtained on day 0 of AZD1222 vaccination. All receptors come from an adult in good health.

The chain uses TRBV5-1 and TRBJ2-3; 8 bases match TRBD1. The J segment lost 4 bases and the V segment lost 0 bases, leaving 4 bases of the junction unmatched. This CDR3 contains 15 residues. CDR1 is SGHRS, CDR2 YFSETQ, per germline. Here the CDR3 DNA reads TGCGCCAGCAGCTTGGGGGGGACAGGCCCAGATACGCAGTATTTT. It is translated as CASSLGGTGPDTQYF.

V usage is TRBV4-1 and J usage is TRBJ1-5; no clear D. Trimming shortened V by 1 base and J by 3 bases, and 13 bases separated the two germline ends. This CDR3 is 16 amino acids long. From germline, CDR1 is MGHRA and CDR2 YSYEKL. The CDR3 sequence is CASSQGSEGINQPQHF. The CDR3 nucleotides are TGCGCCAGCAGCCAAGGTTCCGAGGGCATCAATCAGCCCCAGCATTTT.

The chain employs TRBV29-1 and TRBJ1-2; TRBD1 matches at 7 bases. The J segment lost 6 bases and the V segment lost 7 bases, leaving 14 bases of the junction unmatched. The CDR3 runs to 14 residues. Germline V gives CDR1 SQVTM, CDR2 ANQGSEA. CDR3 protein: CSGKGGHSPDGYTF. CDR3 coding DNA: TGCAGCGGTAAAGGGGGCCACTCCCCCGATGGCTACACCTTC.

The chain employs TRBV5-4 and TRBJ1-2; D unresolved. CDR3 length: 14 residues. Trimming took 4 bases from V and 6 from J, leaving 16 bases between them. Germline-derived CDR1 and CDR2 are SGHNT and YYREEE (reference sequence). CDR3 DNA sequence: TGTGCCAGCAGCACTAACTGGCCGGGTAATGGCTACACCTTC. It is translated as CASSTNWPGNGYTF. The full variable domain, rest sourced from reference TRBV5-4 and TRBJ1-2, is ETGVTQSPTHLIKTRGQQVTLRCSSQSGHNTVSWYQQALGQGPQFIFQYYREEENGRGNFPPRFSGLQFPNYSSELNVNALELDDSALYLCASSTNWPGNGYTFGSGTRLTVV.

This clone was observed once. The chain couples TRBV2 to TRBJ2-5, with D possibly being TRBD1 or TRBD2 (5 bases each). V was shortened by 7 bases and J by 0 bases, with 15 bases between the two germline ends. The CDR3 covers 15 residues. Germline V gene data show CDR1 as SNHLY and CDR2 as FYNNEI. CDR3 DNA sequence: TGTGCCAGCATGGCCCTACGGGGCCACCAAGAGACCCAGTACTTC. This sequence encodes CASMALRGHQETQYF.

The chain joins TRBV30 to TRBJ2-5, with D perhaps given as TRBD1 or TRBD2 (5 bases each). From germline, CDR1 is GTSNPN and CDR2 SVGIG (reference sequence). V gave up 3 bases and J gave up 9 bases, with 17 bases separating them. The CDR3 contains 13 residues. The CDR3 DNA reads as TGTGCCTGGAGGTCCCCGGGGCCAAAGGCCCAGTACTTC. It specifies CAWRSPGPKAQYF.

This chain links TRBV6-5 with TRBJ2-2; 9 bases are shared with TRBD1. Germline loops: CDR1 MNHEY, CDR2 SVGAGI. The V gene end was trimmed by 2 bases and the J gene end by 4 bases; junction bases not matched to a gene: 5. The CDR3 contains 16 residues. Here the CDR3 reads CASSYGTGSGTGELFF. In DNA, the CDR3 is TGTGCCAGCAGTTACGGGACAGGGTCGGGCACCGGGGAGCTGTTTTTT.

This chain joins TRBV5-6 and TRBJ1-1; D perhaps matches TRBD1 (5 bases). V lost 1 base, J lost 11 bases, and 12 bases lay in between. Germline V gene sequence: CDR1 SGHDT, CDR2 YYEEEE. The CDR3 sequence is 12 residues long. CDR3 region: CASSLLRDGAFF. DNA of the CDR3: TGTGCCAGCAGCTTGCTGAGGGACGGCGCTTTCTTT.